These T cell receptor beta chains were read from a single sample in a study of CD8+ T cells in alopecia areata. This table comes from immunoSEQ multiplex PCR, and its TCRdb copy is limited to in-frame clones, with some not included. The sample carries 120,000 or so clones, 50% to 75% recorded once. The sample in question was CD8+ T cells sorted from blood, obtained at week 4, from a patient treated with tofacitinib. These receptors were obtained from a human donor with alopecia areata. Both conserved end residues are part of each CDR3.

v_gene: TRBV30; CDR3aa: CACMGNTGELFF
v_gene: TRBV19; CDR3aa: CASSIAPGGTGYNEQFF
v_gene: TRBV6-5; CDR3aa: CASSGTGQRNSPLHF
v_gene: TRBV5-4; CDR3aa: CASSLVSDEQYF
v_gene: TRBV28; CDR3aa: CAGRKVPNTGELFF
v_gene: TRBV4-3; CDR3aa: CASSQDSGPFSYEQYF
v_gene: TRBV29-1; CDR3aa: CSVVPWTSGGNEQFF
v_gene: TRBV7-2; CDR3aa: CASSSGNEQFF
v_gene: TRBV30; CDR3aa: CAWGLGSGNTIYF
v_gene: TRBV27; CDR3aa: CASSRQVAYEQYF
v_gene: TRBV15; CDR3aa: CATSRDALWGRGTNTGELFF
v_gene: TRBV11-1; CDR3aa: CASSLLVLETQYF
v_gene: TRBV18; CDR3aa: CASSVDPANYGYTF
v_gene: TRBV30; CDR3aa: CAWNGERYEQYF
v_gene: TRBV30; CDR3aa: CAWSGDDEQFF
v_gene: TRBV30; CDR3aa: CAWSALGQSGNQPQHF
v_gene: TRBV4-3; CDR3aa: CASSQDFRNTGELFF
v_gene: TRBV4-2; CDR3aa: CASSQKTVGQPQHF
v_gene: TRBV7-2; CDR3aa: CASSFGPSYEQYF
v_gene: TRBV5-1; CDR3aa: CASSPTGVDTEAFF
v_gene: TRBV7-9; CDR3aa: CASSQDSSNQPQHF
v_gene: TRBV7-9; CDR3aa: CASSLAAGYEQYF
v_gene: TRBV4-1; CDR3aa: CASSQDGAGNGYTF
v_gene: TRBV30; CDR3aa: CAWSRGQGPEAFF
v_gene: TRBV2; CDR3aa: CASSAQTADNEQFF
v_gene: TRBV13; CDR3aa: CASTPSPAYNEQFF
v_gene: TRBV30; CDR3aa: CAWSGLGDGNSPLHF
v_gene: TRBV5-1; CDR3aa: CASSAHPGQKVDTQYF
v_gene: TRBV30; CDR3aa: CAWSGQGYEQYF
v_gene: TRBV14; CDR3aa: CASSQYGGETQYF
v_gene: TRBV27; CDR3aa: CASSSGGSVSYNEQFF
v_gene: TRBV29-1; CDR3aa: CSVEDRTSYGYTF
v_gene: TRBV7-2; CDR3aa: CASSSQLVADTQYF
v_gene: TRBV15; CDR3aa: CATSGGGSNNEQFF
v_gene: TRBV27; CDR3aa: CASRPTGSYEQYF
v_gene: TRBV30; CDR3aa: CAWSVQGLSYEQYF
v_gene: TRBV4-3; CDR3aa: CASSQEIVLAGEQFF
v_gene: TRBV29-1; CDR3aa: CSVEDRSPTGELFF
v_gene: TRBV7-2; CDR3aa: CASSLGGQQPQHF
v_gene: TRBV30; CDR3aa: CAWSEDRAEAFF
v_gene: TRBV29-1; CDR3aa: CSVDGGRNTEAFF
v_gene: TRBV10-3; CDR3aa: CAISEADPSMNTEAFF
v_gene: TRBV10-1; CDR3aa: CASRKGDGYEQYF